The 16 T cell receptor beta chains below were found in one sample sequenced in a study of blood T cell repertoires in COVID-19. Generated by immunoSEQ multiplex PCR, the TCRdb table keeps only in-frame clones and is missing some. The sample records roughly 220,000 clones, approximately 90% being singletons. Material: peripheral blood. The receptors originated from a woman aged 45 to 65 with COVID-19, enrolled during active disease.

The chain carries TRBV7-9 and TRBJ1-1; D gene ambiguous. The CDR3 runs to 13 residues. Germline CDR1 and CDR2: SEHNR and FQNEAQ (reference sequence). The V end was cut by 1 base, the J end by 8 bases, with 11 bases between. CDR3 loop: CASSLGVGEEAFF. The CDR3 DNA follows: TGTGCCAGCAGCTTAGGCGTCGGGGAGGAAGCTTTCTTT.

The gene calls are TRBV3-1 (or the pseudogene TRBV3-2) and TRBJ2-1, with D perhaps TRBD2 (5 bases). Looked up from germline, CDR1 is LGHDT and CDR2 is YNNKEL (reference sequence). The CDR3 loop spans 13 amino acids. V was shortened by 2 bases and J by 5 bases, with 7 bases between the two germline ends. The CDR3 sequence: CASSQRGHNEQFF. CDR3 DNA: TGTGCCAGCAGCCAAAGAGGGCACAATGAGCAGTTCTTC.

The chain uses TRBV3-1 (or the pseudogene TRBV3-2) and TRBJ2-1, with 10 nucleotides matching TRBD2. Trimming took 4 bases from V and 7 from J; bases not matched to a gene: 13. The V gene's germline CDR1 is LGHDT and CDR2 YNNKEL (reference sequence). There are 17 residues in the CDR3. As DNA, the CDR3 is TGTGCCAGCAGCCCATCATTAGCGGGGGGTGCTAGAAATGAGCAGTTCTTC. This gives the protein CASSPSLAGGARNEQFF.

The chain uses TRBV19 and TRBJ1-5; D perhaps matches TRBD1 (5 bases). Trimming pared 1 base from V and 7 bases from J, leaving 8 bases between. CDR3 size: 13 residues. Germline V CDR1 and CDR2: LNHDA, SQIVND (reference sequence). The CDR3 DNA sequence: TGTGCCAGTAGTATAGTTGGGGGGCAGCCCCAGCATTTT. Amino acid sequence: CASSIVGGQPQHF.

The genes are TRBV7-9 and TRBJ1-5; D not certain. Germline CDR1 and CDR2: SEHNR and FQNEAQ (reference sequence). Trimming left V 3 bases short and J 7 bases short, with 19 bases between. This CDR3 is built from 16 residues. CDR3 sequence reads: CASSLWVAGVGQPQHF. In DNA, the CDR3 is TGTGCCAGCAGCTTGTGGGTTGCCGGGGTCGGACAGCCCCAGCATTTT.

The chain has TRBV10-2 and TRBJ1-6; TRBD1 is a possible D gene (6 bases). The CDR3 runs 12 residues. CDR1 is WSHSY and CDR2 is SAAADI in the germline V gene. V was trimmed by 2 bases and J by 13 bases, leaving 9 bases between them. CDR3 sequence reads: CASSERDTPLHF. The CDR3 nucleotides are TGCGCCAGCAGTGAGAGGGACACCCCCCTCCACTTT.

This clone was seen once. This chain joins TRBV4-1 and TRBJ1-1; D is unresolved. CDR1 and CDR2 from the germline V gene are MGHRA and YSYEKL. V lost 8 bases, J lost 0 bases, and 10 bases lay in between. This CDR3 contains 13 residues. The CDR3 is CASRAGMNTEAFF. The CDR3 region has the DNA TGCGCCAGCCGGGCGGGTATGAACACTGAAGCTTTCTTT.

The rearrangement uses TRBV19 and TRBJ2-2; 10 nucleotides align to TRBD1. The CDR3 is 14 amino acids. The germline gives CDR1 LNHDA, CDR2 SQIVND (reference sequence). The ends lost 5 bases at V and 4 bases at J; junction bases unmatched: 1. Here the CDR3 reads CASSRTGGTGELFF. CDR3 DNA: TGTGCCAGTAGTCGGACAGGGGGCACCGGGGAGCTGTTTTTT.

This clone was recorded many times. The chain joins TRBV5-4 to TRBJ1-6; a weak D match, TRBD1 (5 bases). Per germline, CDR1 SGHNT and CDR2 YYREEE (reference sequence). The CDR3 length is 16 residues. The ends were cut back, 1 base at V and 10 bases at J, with 18 bases in the middle. CDR3 sequence (DNA): TGTGCCAGCAGCTTGAGTGAAGGGGCCATCGGATCACCCCTCCACTTT. Translated: CASSLSEGAIGSPLHF.

The J gene is TRBJ2-5, the V gene TRBV14, with 9 bases aligning to TRBD2. The germline gives CDR1 SGHDN, CDR2 FVKESK. V was pared by 0 bases and J by 0 bases, with 5 bases of the junction left unmatched. This CDR3 is 17 amino acids long. CDR3 DNA: TGTGCCAGCAGCCAAGACGCAGCGGGGGGCTACCAAGAGACCCAGTACTTC. Protein product: CASSQDAAGGYQETQYF.

A few counts support this clone. The chain joins TRBV28 to TRBJ1-1; D unresolved. The germline V and J ends were trimmed by 3 bases and 4 bases, with 12 bases remaining between them. This CDR3 region has 14 residues. The germline CDR1 and CDR2 sequences are MDHEN and SYDVKM. The CDR3: CASSLRRWSTEAFF. DNA of the CDR3: TGTGCCAGCAGTTTGCGGAGGTGGAGCACTGAAGCTTTCTTT.

The chain employs TRBV24-1 and TRBJ2-1, with 7 bases aligning to TRBD1. The trim removed 5 bases at V and 9 bases at J, leaving 3 bases unmatched. In germline, CDR1 is KGHDR, CDR2 SFDVKD. The CDR3 has 12 amino acids. The chain's CDR3 is CATSGTGAEQFF. DNA for the CDR3: TGTGCCACCAGTGGTACAGGGGCTGAGCAGTTCTTC.

The chain couples TRBV7-7 to TRBJ2-3; D is unclear. Trimming left V 2 bases short and J 0 bases short, with 9 bases between. This CDR3 has 15 amino acids. From germline, CDR1 is SSHAT and CDR2 FNYEAQ (reference sequence). The CDR3 coding sequence is TGTGCCAGCAGCTTATCGACAATGAGCACAGATACGCAGTATTTT. It codes for CASSLSTMSTDTQYF.

Details on this clone: The junction differs from germline at one of its ends, possibly a read error. The chain uses TRBV9 and TRBJ2-1; the match to TRBD2 covers 10 bases. The CDR3 totals 14 residues. From germline, CDR1 is SGDLS and CDR2 YYNGEE. CDR3 loop: CASSGGRAYNEQFF. The CDR3 bases are TGTGCCAGTAGCGGGGGGCGGGCCTACAATGAGCAGTTCTTC.

The chain employs TRBV10-2 and TRBJ2-4, with D possibly TRBD1 on 5 matching bases. Germline loops: CDR1 WSHSY, CDR2 SAAADI. V was clipped by 5 bases and J by 0 bases, with 14 bases between them. CDR3 length: 16 residues. The CDR3 region is CASSNYRPLAKNIQYF. Here the CDR3 DNA reads TGCGCCAGCAGTAATTACAGGCCCCTAGCCAAAAACATTCAGTACTTC.

V gene TRBV2 combines with J gene TRBJ2-3; 12 bases align to TRBD2. The CDR3 runs 19 residues. The junction had 17 bases not matched to a gene; V was cut back by 5 bases and J by 5 bases. Germline assignment: CDR1 SNHLY and CDR2 FYNNEI. CDR3 bases: TGTGCCAGCAGTACCCCCTCTAGCGGGGGGGCCGGTTGGAGAGATACGCAGTATTTT. Translated: CASSTPSSGGAGWRDTQYF.